Below, 4 T cell receptor beta chains from the same sample are listed, as sequenced in a study of T cell responses to AZD1222 COVID-19 vaccine. Data came from immunoSEQ multiplex PCR; TCRdb stores just in-frame clones and leaves some out. The data contain some 100,000 clones, more than 75% of them singletons. Sequencing used peripheral blood, obtained on day 0 of MenACWY control vaccination. The receptors stem from an adult in good health.

The rearrangement links TRBV7-2 to TRBJ2-1; D uncertain. This CDR3 has 10 residues. The germline V and J ends were trimmed by 3 bases and 9 bases, with 3 bases remaining between them. Germline-derived CDR1 and CDR2 are SGHTA and FQGNSA. The CDR3 region is CASSFGEQFF. For the CDR3, the DNA is TGTGCCAGCAGCTTCGGTGAGCAGTTCTTC.

The V gene is TRBV5-1, the J gene TRBJ2-1, with 7 bases matching TRBD2. The germline V gene encodes CDR1 SGHRS and CDR2 YFSETQ. The CDR3 totals 15 residues. V dropped 2 bases and J dropped 4; count of bases not matched to a gene: 6. In nucleotides, the CDR3 is TGCGCCAGCAGCTTACTAGCGTCGGAATACAATGAGCAGTTCTTC. This translates into CASSLLASEYNEQFF.

This rearrangement joins TRBV7-9 to TRBJ2-1; weak D call: TRBD2 (5 bases). V dropped 3 bases and J dropped 6 bases, with 18 bases sitting between them. CDR3 length equals 16 residues. Germline CDR1 and CDR2: SEHNR and FQNEAQ (reference sequence). DNA of the CDR3: TGTGCCAGCAGCTTCCTTAGGTCATTCGGGATCAATGAGCAGTTCTTC. It encodes CASSFLRSFGINEQFF.

V usage is TRBV19 and J usage is TRBJ1-1; the D is unclear. Germline values: CDR1 LNHDA, CDR2 SQIVND (reference sequence). Trimming took 9 bases from V and 8 from J, leaving 16 bases between them. The CDR3 runs 12 residues. The CDR3: CASRPGTGEAFF. CDR3 DNA: TGTGCCAGCCGCCCGGGCACCGGGGAAGCTTTCTTT.